This TCR beta chain was found in a study of beta chain features in type 1 diabetes. The table lists this clone with a few counts. Investigators reverse transcribed all isolated RNA, so they sequenced expressed TCRB transcripts. Profiling relied on immunoSEQ multiplex PCR, and the TCRdb table lists in-frame clones only, not all of them. The sample carries just over 600,000 clones, about a sixth recorded once. The germline V gene has CDR1 SGHTA and CDR2 FQGNSA. There are 15 residues in the CDR3. Trimming took 5 bases from V and 5 from J; bases not matched to a gene: 9. Every participating donor gave one draw, a heparinised blood sample averaging about 120 mL.

This TCR was sampled from a man younger than 35 in good health. Sample: naive CD4+ T cells from blood. This chain connects TRBV7-2 to TRBJ2-7; TRBD2 aligns across 10 bases. CDR3 protein: CASSPLSGGADEQYF. The CDR3 nucleotides read TGTGCCAGCAGCCCCCTGAGCGGGGGGGCGGACGAGCAGTACTTC.